Below, 24 T cell receptor beta chains from the same sample are listed, as sequenced in a study of tissue T cells after allogeneic stem cell transplantation. Indicated time point: mouse harvest day 14 after allogeneic transplant. The graft held 10^6 splenic CD5+ T cells and 10^7 T-cell-depleted bone marrow cells. The method was immunoSEQ multiplex PCR; TCRdb's version includes in-frame clones alone and lacks a portion of them. The repertoire includes some 2,900 clones, around 50% of them detected once, and around two fifths sits in the top ten. Sequencing was done on a sample of gut tissue. These receptors were obtained from a female BALB/c mouse given C57BL/6 T cells with graft-versus-host disease after an allogeneic hematopoietic cell transplant.

This clone appeared a few times. The gene symbols are mouse symbols. The CDR3 end falls 1 residue outside the read, so it is completed with the germline J gene. The chain combines TRBV3 with TRBJ1-4; TRBD1 is a possible D gene (6 bases). The V end lost 4 bases, the J end lost 0 bases, and 9 bases lay between the germline ends. The germline gives CDR1 SNHLY, CDR2 FYNGKV (reference sequence). CDR3 length equals 15 residues. The sequenced CDR3 bases are TGTGCCAGCAGCTCCGCAGGGGTTTCCAACGAAAGATTATTT. Amino acids: CASSSAGVSNERLF. The whole CDR3 protein reads CASSSAGVSNERLFF.

Details on this clone: Mouse gene names apply. The read terminates 1 residue before the CDR3 end, so the remaining end is supplied by the germline J gene. The chain has TRBV26 and TRBJ2-1; D unresolved. CDR1 is KGHPV and CDR2 is FQNQEV in the germline V gene (reference sequence). V was cut by 0 bases and J by 0 bases, with 3 bases left in between. This CDR3 contains 14 residues. The sequenced CDR3 bases are TGTGCCAGCAGTCTGTCGAATAACTATGCTGAGCAGTTC. This encodes CASSLSNNYAEQF. The full CDR3 is CASSLSNNYAEQFF.

This clone has just a few counts. Gene names and germline match the mouse. The CDR3 end lies 1 residue beyond the end of the read and is filled in from the germline J gene. The chain is built from TRBV19 and TRBJ1-2; D not resolved. Trimming removed 1 base at V and 0 bases at J, with 7 bases between. The CDR3 has 14 amino acids. CDR1 and CDR2 (germline): FNHDT, SITEND (reference sequence). Partial CDR3 DNA: TGTGCCAGCAGTATAAACATTCCAAACTCCGACTACACC. Protein sequence: CASSINIPNSDYT. The whole CDR3 protein is CASSINIPNSDYTF.

This clone showed up just a few times. Mouse gene names apply. The CDR3 end falls 1 residue outside the read, so it is completed with the germline J gene. The gene calls are TRBV19 and TRBJ1-1; D ambiguous. The V and J ends lost 2 bases and 1 base respectively, with 3 bases between them. Germline V lookup: CDR1 FNHDT, CDR2 SITEND (reference sequence). The CDR3 loop spans 12 amino acids. The CDR3 spells CASSIGNTEVFF. CDR3 DNA, as far as it was read: TGTGCCAGCAGTATTGGGAACACAGAAGTCTTC.

As regards this clone: These gene names are mouse names. The CDR3 extends 1 residue past the end of the read, so its final part is completed from the germline J gene. The rearrangement joins TRBV2 to TRBJ2-7; a possible D gene is TRBD1 (5 bases). V lost 0 bases and J 4 bases, leaving 7 bases between the germline ends. CDR3 length equals 13 residues. Germline loops: CDR1 LGHNA, CDR2 YSYQKL. CDR3 sequence reads: CASSQESGYEQYF. The CDR3 bases that were read are TGTGCCAGCAGCCAAGAATCAGGGTATGAACAGTAC.

Turning to this clone: Gene and germline names: mouse. Read sequence stops 1 residue before the CDR3 end, and the germline J gene provides the missing end. The chain couples TRBV13-2 to TRBJ1-2; possible D gene TRBD1, 6 bases. The V and J ends lost 0 bases and 4 bases respectively, with 10 bases between them. The germline V gene has CDR1 NNHNN and CDR2 SYGAGS (reference sequence). CDR3 length equals 14 residues. The CDR3: CASGDGGRGSDYTF. The DNA read from the CDR3 is TGTGCCAGCGGTGATGGGGGGCGCGGCTCCGACTACACC.

Regarding this clone: Mouse germline and gene names are used. The read finishes 1 residue shy of the CDR3 end, and the germline J gene is used to complete it. The rearrangement uses TRBV17 and TRBJ2-1, with TRBD2 matching 10 bases. The CDR3 totals 14 residues. The junction had 0 bases not matched to a gene; V was cut back by 3 bases and J by 4 bases. Germline CDR1 and CDR2: MNHDT and YYDKIL. CDR3 sequence: CASSRDWGYAEQFF. The CDR3 DNA, read in part, is TGTGCTAGCAGTAGGGACTGGGGGTATGCTGAGCAGTTC.

Points on this clone: Mouse names are used for the genes. Read data end 1 residue before the CDR3 end; the end is taken from the germline J gene. Other nucleotide sequences in the sample specify the same CDR3. The gene calls are TRBV26 and TRBJ2-7; either TRBD1 or TRBD2 may supply D (6 bases each). Trimming took off 0 bases at V and 1 base at J, with 7 bases between the two ends. The CDR3 contains 14 residues. Per the germline V gene, CDR1 is KGHPV and CDR2 is FQNQEV (reference sequence). The DNA read from the CDR3 is TGTGCCAGCAGTCTGTCAGGGGGGTCCTATGAACAGTAC. Protein sequence: CASSLSGGSYEQY. The whole CDR3 region reads CASSLSGGSYEQYF.

In its sample, this clone was seen a few times. The gene names here belong to mouse. The read halts 1 residue ahead of the CDR3 end, with the missing end drawn from the germline J gene. The chain combines TRBV19 with TRBJ1-3; TRBD1 might be the D (6 bases). CDR3 size: 14 residues. V lost 6 bases and J 0 bases, leaving 10 bases between the germline ends. Per the germline V gene, CDR1 is FNHDT and CDR2 is SITEND (reference sequence). The covered CDR3 bases are TGTGCCAGCACCAGGACAGATTCTGGAAATACGCTCTAT. It translates to CASTRTDSGNTLY. The whole CDR3 is CASTRTDSGNTLYF. Based on the CDR3 plus reference TRBV19 and TRBJ1-3, the full variable domain is GGIITQTPKFLIGQEGQKLTLKCQQNFNHDTMYWYRQDSGKGLRLIYYSITENDLQKGDLSEGYDASREKKSSFSLTVTSAQKNEMAVFLCASTRTDSGNTLYFGEGSRLIVV.

Details on this clone: Gene names are mouse gene names. The read stops 1 residue short of the end of the CDR3; the missing end is completed from the germline J gene. The chain combines TRBV5 with TRBJ2-7, with 8 bases identical to TRBD1. Germline V gene lookup returns CDR1 LGHNA and CDR2 YNLKQL (reference sequence). The CDR3 has 14 amino acids. V shed 2 bases, J shed 3 bases, and the junction held 3 bases outside the gene matches. The chain's CDR3 is CASSQPGQDYEQYF. The covered CDR3 bases are TGTGCCAGCAGCCAACCGGGACAGGACTATGAACAGTAC.

A note on this clone: Gene names are the mouse ones. The CDR3 is cut off 1 residue early in the read; its end comes from the germline J gene. The J gene is TRBJ2-5, the V gene TRBV26; D remains ambiguous. Looked up from germline, CDR1 is KGHPV and CDR2 is FQNQEV (reference sequence). The CDR3 spans 12 residues. V shed 7 bases and J shed 0 bases, with 5 bases lying between them. CDR3 residues: CASNRNQDTQYF. CDR3 DNA, as far as it was read: TGTGCCAGCAATCGAAACCAAGACACCCAGTAC.

This clone appeared a single time. Germline and genes: mouse. CDR3 bases read: TGTGCCAGCAGTCTGGGGGGACACAACACAGAAGTCTTC. This codes for CASSLGGHNTEVF. The entire CDR3 sequence reads CASSLGGHNTEVFF. The V gene is TRBV26, the J gene TRBJ1-1; weak D call: TRBD1 (6 bases). The sequence runs out 1 residue before the end of the CDR3; the remainder is reconstructed from the germline J gene. Deletions cut 2 bases from V and 2 bases from J, with 9 bases between. Germline V gene lookup returns CDR1 KGHPV and CDR2 FQNQEV (reference sequence). This CDR3 comprises 14 residues. Looking up the rest from reference TRBV26 and TRBJ1-1 gives the full variable domain: NSKVIQTPRYLVKGQGQKAKMRCIPEKGHPVVFWYQQNKNNEFKFLINFQNQEVLQQIDMTEKRFSAECPSNSPCSLEIQSSEAGDSALYLCASSLGGHNTEVFFGKGTRLTVV.

This clone was seen more than once but under ten times. The genes and germline here are from mouse. The read terminates 1 residue ahead of where the CDR3 ends, so the germline J gene completes it. The chain employs TRBV15 and TRBJ2-1; D not resolved. Trimming stripped 1 base from V and 7 bases from J, with 8 bases between. CDR3 length equals 13 residues. The germline CDR1 and CDR2 sequences are SGHND and FRSKSL. The CDR3 spells CASSLGGGAEQFF. The sequenced part of the CDR3 DNA is TGTGCCAGCAGTTTAGGGGGAGGGGCTGAGCAGTTC.

Regarding this clone: Here the gene names and germline are mouse. The read terminates 1 residue before the CDR3 end, so the remaining end is supplied by the germline J gene. The chain couples TRBV26 to TRBJ2-3; D gene unclear. With 0 bases removed from V and 3 bases from J, the gap between germline ends came to 1 base. The CDR3 is 12 residues long. CDR1 is KGHPV and CDR2 is FQNQEV in the germline V gene (reference sequence). The covered CDR3 bases are TGTGCCAGCAGTCTGTCCGCAGAAACGCTGTAT. Protein sequence: CASSLSAETLY. The full CDR3 is CASSLSAETLYF.

About this clone: Germline and genes: mouse. The CDR3 is cut off 1 residue early in the read; its end comes from the germline J gene. The chain employs TRBV12-1 and TRBJ2-1, with 13 positions matching TRBD2. The ends lost 2 bases at V and 12 bases at J; junction bases unmatched: 0. This CDR3 is built from 12 residues. The germline gives CDR1 SGHSN, CDR2 HYEKVE. The part of the CDR3 DNA that was read is TGTGCCAGCTCTCGGACTGGGGGGGCGCAGTTC. This gives the protein CASSRTGGAQF. The CDR3 as a whole reads CASSRTGGAQFF.

By proportion, this clone is medium-sized. Gene names and germline match the mouse. The read is 1 residue too short to cover the CDR3 end, so that end is filled in from the germline J gene. The rearrangement links TRBV19 to TRBJ2-7, with 8 bases identical to TRBD2. J was trimmed by 4 bases and V by 0 bases; bases with no gene match: 3. The CDR3 loop spans 14 amino acids. Germline V gene data show CDR1 as FNHDT and CDR2 as SITEND (reference sequence). The CDR3 region is CASSIAGGQYEQYF. Incomplete CDR3 DNA: TGTGCCAGCAGTATAGCTGGGGGGCAGTATGAACAGTAC. Full variable domain (remainder filled in from reference TRBV19 and TRBJ2-7): GGIITQTPKFLIGQEGQKLTLKCQQNFNHDTMYWYRQDSGKGLRLIYYSITENDLQKGDLSEGYDASREKKSSFSLTVTSAQKNEMAVFLCASSIAGGQYEQYFGPGTRLTVL.

In the case of this clone: Genes and germline come from the mouse. The CDR3 end lies 1 residue beyond the end of the read and is filled in from the germline J gene. The chain couples TRBV29 to TRBJ1-2, with D tentatively TRBD1 (6 bases). Germline-derived CDR1 and CDR2 are MSHET and SYDVDS. The CDR3 is 12 residues long. V was trimmed by 4 bases and J by 5 bases, leaving 8 bases between them. The CDR3 spells CASSSTGSDYTF. Incomplete CDR3 DNA: TGTGCTAGCAGTTCAACAGGGTCCGACTACACC.

With regard to this clone: The genes and germline here are from mouse. The read terminates 1 residue ahead of where the CDR3 ends, so the germline J gene completes it. The V call is TRBV23, the J call TRBJ1-5; the table assigns TRBD1, which was not confirmed against the DNA. This CDR3 has 14 residues. Germline V CDR1 and CDR2: KGHTA, FQNQQP. The DNA read from the CDR3 is TGCTCCAGCAGGGGGACAAATAACAACCAGGCTCCGCTT. It specifies CSSRGTNNNQAPL. The full CDR3 protein reads CSSRGTNNNQAPLF. The whole variable domain, remainder taken from reference TRBV23 and TRBJ1-5, is DAAVTQKPRYLIKMKGQEAEMKCIPEKGHTAVFWYQQKQSKELKFLIYFQNQQPLDQIDMVKERFSAVCPSSSLCSLGIRTCEAEDSALYLCSSRGTNNNQAPLFGEGTRLSVL.

This clone was picked up a small number of times. Gene names and germline match the mouse. The read terminates 1 residue before the CDR3 end, so the remaining end is supplied by the germline J gene. This sequence joins TRBV12-1 and TRBJ2-4; D is undetermined. V was trimmed by 4 bases and J by 1 base, leaving 11 bases between them. The CDR3 runs 14 residues. Germline assignment: CDR1 SGHSN and CDR2 HYEKVE. CDR3 protein: CASSLRLGQNTLYF. The DNA read from the CDR3 is TGTGCCAGCTCCCTTCGTCTGGGTCAAAACACCTTGTAC.

Comment on this clone: The gene names given are mouse names. The CDR3 end lies 1 residue beyond the end of the read and is filled in from the germline J gene. The chain employs TRBV3 and TRBJ2-2; 7 bases align to TRBD1. Germline loops: CDR1 SNHLY, CDR2 FYNGKV (reference sequence). The V gene end was trimmed by 5 bases and the J gene end by 3 bases; junction bases not matched to a gene: 6. There are 15 residues in the CDR3. This CDR3 is CASSRQGGDTGQLYF. The sequenced part of the CDR3 DNA is TGTGCCAGCAGCCGACAGGGAGGAGACACCGGGCAGCTCTAC.

As concerns this clone: Mouse gene names and germline throughout. The read gets to within 1 residue of the CDR3 end, and the germline J gene fills in the rest. V gene TRBV13-3 combines with J gene TRBJ1-1, with 9 bases identical to TRBD1. The CDR3 has 13 residues. Germline V gene sequence: CDR1 NNHDY, CDR2 SYVADS. V dropped 5 bases and J dropped 8; count of bases not matched to a gene: 7. The sequenced CDR3 bases are TGTGCCAGCAGCCTCCGGGACAGGGAGGAAGTCTTC. Its protein is CASSLRDREEVF. In full, the CDR3 is CASSLRDREEVFF.

This clone has more than one count but fewer than ten. Gene names are mouse gene names. Other DNA sequences in the same sample also yield this CDR3. The CDR3 DNA, read in part, is TGCTCCAGCAGTCAATCCGACAACGAAAGATTATTT. It yields the protein CSSSQSDNERLF. The full CDR3 sequence reads CSSSQSDNERLFF. This chain links TRBV23 with TRBJ1-4. The CDR3 is cut off 1 residue early in the read; its end comes from the germline J gene. The CDR3 extends over 13 amino acids. Germline V CDR1 and CDR2: KGHTA, FQNQQP. Looking up the rest from reference TRBV23 and TRBJ1-4 gives the full variable domain: DAAVTQKPRYLIKMKGQEAEMKCIPEKGHTAVFWYQQKQSKELKFLIYFQNQQPLDQIDMVKERFSAVCPSSSLCSLGIRTCEAEDSALYLCSSSQSDNERLFFGHGTKLSVL.

This clone was detected only a few times. Mouse names are used for the genes. The read is 1 residue too short to cover the CDR3 end, so that end is filled in from the germline J gene. The chain is built from TRBV12-1 and TRBJ1-6; D remains ambiguous. TRBJ1-6 has ORF status, its function being uncertain. From germline, CDR1 is SGHSN and CDR2 HYEKVE. The V gene lost 2 bases and the J gene lost 7 bases, with 5 bases spanning the gap. This CDR3 has 12 amino acids. The DNA read from the CDR3 is TGTGCCAGCTCTCCGGCAAATTCGCCCCTCTAC. As protein: CASSPANSPLY. Given in full, the CDR3 is CASSPANSPLYF.

Details on this clone: Since a much larger clone is just one base distant, this may be a read error. Germline and genes here are mouse. The read gets to within 1 residue of the CDR3 end, and the germline J gene fills in the rest. This sequence joins TRBV19 and TRBJ1-1; D gene ambiguous. CDR1 is FNHDT and CDR2 is SITEND in the germline V gene (reference sequence). There are 13 residues in the CDR3. CDR3 amino acids: CAGSPGTNTEVFF. The DNA read from the CDR3 is TGTGCCGGCAGTCCCGGGACAAACACAGAAGTCTTC. Combining the CDR3 with reference TRBV19 and TRBJ1-1 gives the whole variable domain GGIITQTPKFLIGQEGQKLTLKCQQNFNHDTMYWYRQDSGKGLRLIYYSITENDLQKGDLSEGYDASREKKSSFSLTVTSAQKNEMAVFLCAGSPGTNTEVFFGKGTRLTVV.